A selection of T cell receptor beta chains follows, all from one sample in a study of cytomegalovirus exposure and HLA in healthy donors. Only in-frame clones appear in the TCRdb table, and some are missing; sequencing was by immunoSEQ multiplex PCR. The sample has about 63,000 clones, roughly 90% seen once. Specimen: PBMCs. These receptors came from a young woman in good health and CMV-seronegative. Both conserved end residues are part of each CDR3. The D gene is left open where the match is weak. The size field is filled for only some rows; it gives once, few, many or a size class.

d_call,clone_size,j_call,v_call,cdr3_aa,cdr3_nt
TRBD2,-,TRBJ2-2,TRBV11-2,CASITGAGAGELFF,TGTGCCAGCATCACCGGGGCGGGAGCCGGGGAGCTGTTTTTT
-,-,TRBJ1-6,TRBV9,CASSVGSGSPLHF,TGTGCCAGCAGCGTAGGGTCAGGTTCACCCCTCCACTTT
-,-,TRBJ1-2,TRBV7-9,CASSLGALGYTF,TGTGCCAGCAGCTTAGGGGCCCTGGGCTACACCTTC
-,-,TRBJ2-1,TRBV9,CASSVGRNSYNEQFF,TGTGCCAGCAGCGTAGGGAGGAACTCCTACAATGAGCAGTTCTTC
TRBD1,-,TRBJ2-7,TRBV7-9,CASSPRDRFYEQYF,TGTGCCAGCAGCCCCCGGGACAGATTCTACGAGCAGTACTTC
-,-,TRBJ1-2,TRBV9,CASSVALQSVNYGYTF,TGTGCCAGCAGCGTAGCTCTTCAATCGGTGAACTATGGCTACACCTTC
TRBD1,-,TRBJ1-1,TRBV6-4,CASSTDRGREAFF,TGTGCCAGCAGCACTGACAGGGGGCGGGAAGCTTTCTTT
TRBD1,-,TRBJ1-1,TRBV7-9,CASRSPGQPMNTEAFF,TGTGCCAGCAGGTCTCCGGGACAGCCGATGAACACTGAAGCTTTCTTT
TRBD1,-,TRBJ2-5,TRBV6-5,CASRTGAQETQYF,TGTGCCAGCAGGACAGGGGCTCAAGAGACCCAGTACTTC
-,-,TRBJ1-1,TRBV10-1,CASSLTGNTEAFF,TGCGCCAGCAGCCTGACAGGGAACACTGAAGCTTTCTTT
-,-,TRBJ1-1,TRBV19,CASRTWRGENTEAFF,TGTGCCAGTAGGACATGGAGGGGCGAAAACACTGAAGCTTTCTTT
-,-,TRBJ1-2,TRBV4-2,CASSQVTNYGYTF,TGTGCCAGCAGCCAAGTTACTAACTATGGCTACACCTTC
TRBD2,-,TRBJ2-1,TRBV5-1,CASQSQYASGDFKSSYNEQFF,TGCGCCAGCCAATCCCAGTACGCTAGCGGGGACTTCAAAAGCTCCTACAATGAGCAGTTCTTC
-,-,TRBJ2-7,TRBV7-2,CASSLSGSYEQYF,TGTGCCAGCAGCTTGTCAGGGTCCTACGAGCAGTACTTC
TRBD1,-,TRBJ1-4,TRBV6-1,CASEDREVTEKLFF,TGTGCCAGCGAAGACAGGGAGGTGACGGAAAAACTGTTTTTT
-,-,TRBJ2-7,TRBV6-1,CASRTSGDLYEQYF,TGTGCCAGCAGGACCTCAGGGGACCTATACGAGCAGTACTTC
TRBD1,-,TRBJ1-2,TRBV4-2,CASSQGFGTGGYGYTF,TGTGCCAGCAGCCAAGGATTCGGGACAGGGGGGTATGGCTACACCTTC
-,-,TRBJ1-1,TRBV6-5,CASREGAGTEAFF,TGTGCCAGCAGGGAGGGAGCGGGCACTGAAGCTTTCTTT
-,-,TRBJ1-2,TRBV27,CASSPGTGHTNYGYTF,TGTGCCAGCAGTCCAGGAACAGGCCATACTAACTATGGCTACACCTTC
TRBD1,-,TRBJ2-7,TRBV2,CASTAYGTDRDPYEQYF,TGTGCCAGCACCGCCTATGGGACGGACAGGGATCCCTACGAGCAGTACTTC
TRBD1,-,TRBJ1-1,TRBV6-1,CASSDRGMNTEAFF,TGTGCCAGCAGTGACAGGGGGATGAACACTGAAGCTTTCTTT
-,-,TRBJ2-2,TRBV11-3,CASSLDRYGELFF,TGTGCCAGCAGCTTAGATCGTTACGGGGAGCTGTTTTTT
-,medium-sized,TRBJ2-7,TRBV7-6,CASSLPGSSPSLYF,TGTGCCAGCAGCTTACCAGGGTCTTCTCCTTCTCTGTACTTC
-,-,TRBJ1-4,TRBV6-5,CASSRSSANEKLFF,TGTGCCAGCAGCCGCAGTTCCGCTAATGAAAAACTGTTTTTT
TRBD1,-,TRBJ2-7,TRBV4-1,CASSQEGTGASYEQYF,TGCGCCAGCAGCCAAGAAGGGACAGGGGCCTCCTACGAGCAGTACTTC
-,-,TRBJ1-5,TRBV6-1,CASSDWAYSNQPQHF,TGTGCCAGCAGTGATTGGGCGTATAGCAATCAGCCCCAGCATTTT
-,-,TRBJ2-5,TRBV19,CASSIGVTAVETQYF,TGTGCCAGTAGTATAGGGGTCACAGCGGTGGAGACCCAGTACTTC
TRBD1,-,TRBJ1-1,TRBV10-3,CAIRGQGSTEAFF,TGTGCCATCAGAGGACAGGGGTCCACTGAAGCTTTCTTT
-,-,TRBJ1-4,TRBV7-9,CASSDIRGNEKLFF,TGTGCCAGCAGCGACATTCGGGGTAATGAAAAACTGTTTTTT
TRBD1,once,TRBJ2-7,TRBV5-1,CASSKGPQGASPSYEQYF,TGCGCCAGCAGCAAAGGACCCCAGGGGGCCTCTCCTTCCTACGAGCAGTACTTC
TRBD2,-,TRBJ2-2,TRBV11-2,CASKSGRGTGELFF,TGTGCCAGCAAGAGCGGGAGAGGCACCGGGGAGCTGTTTTTT